Below, one T cell receptor (beta chain) is given with its context. The data were taken from a study of blood T cell repertoires in COVID-19. Looking at the study overall: COVID-19 samples from acute and convalescent phases originated in the United States, Italy and Spain.

V was trimmed by 4 bases and J by 0 bases, leaving 9 bases between them. The CDR3 has 15 amino acids. The germline CDR1 and CDR2 sequences are MDHEN and SYDVKM. In assigning cohorts, the study relied on participant-reported clinical history. Two consecutive negative NP/OP PCR tests, clearance, or resolved symptoms defined Cohort 3 recovery. The data were produced by immunoSEQ multiplex PCR, yet TCRdb's version contains in-frame clones alone and is incomplete. The sample has 310,000 or so clones, roughly 85% seen once. Material: PBMCs or T cells enriched from blood (not recorded which). This TCR came from a woman between 40 and 50 years old who had recovered from COVID-19. The chain has TRBV28 and TRBJ1-4, with D hard to call. CDR3 bases: TGTGCCAGCAGTTCCGCCGGGGCAACTAATGAAAAACTGTTTTTT. Translation gives CASSSAGATNEKLFF.